The 8 T cell receptor beta chains below come from one sample, sequenced in a study of blood T cell repertoires in COVID-19. Generated by immunoSEQ multiplex PCR, the TCRdb table keeps only in-frame clones and is missing some. The table has 250,000 to 300,000 clones, 65% to 90% seen once. The sample was peripheral blood. These receptors were collected from a man over 45 with active or convalescent COVID-19.

The chain has TRBV12-3 or TRBV12-4 and TRBJ1-1, with D hard to call. CDR3 length equals 12 residues. The V end was cut by 6 bases, the J end by 0 bases, with 5 bases between. The chain's CDR3 is CASRLMNTEAFF. The DNA for the CDR3 is TGTGCCAGCAGACTCATGAACACTGAAGCTTTCTTT.

The chain uses TRBV6-5 and TRBJ2-1; no firm D call. Germline V gives CDR1 MNHEY, CDR2 SVGAGI. CDR3 length: 13 residues. V lost 6 bases, J lost 5 bases, and 11 bases lay in between. The CDR3 sequence: CASSRLLHNEQFF. For the CDR3, the DNA is TGTGCCAGCAGCCGGCTACTACACAATGAGCAGTTCTTC.

J is TRBJ2-7 and V is TRBV11-2; possible D gene TRBD2, 6 bases. The CDR3 consists of 13 residues. Germline V gene lookup returns CDR1 SGHAT and CDR2 FQNNGV. V was pared by 1 base and J by 7 bases, with 11 bases between. CDR3 in amino acids: CASSLGAGSEQYF. Written as DNA, the CDR3 is TGTGCCAGCAGCTTAGGGGCGGGGAGTGAGCAGTACTTC.

The V gene is TRBV6-5, the J gene TRBJ2-5, with 9 nucleotides matching TRBD1. With 6 bases clipped from V and 7 bases from J, the junction kept 6 bases outside the gene matches. Per germline, CDR1 MNHEY and CDR2 SVGAGI. The CDR3 contains 13 residues. The CDR3 protein is CASRRQGDGTQYF. Written as DNA, the CDR3 is TGTGCCAGCAGGCGACAGGGGGATGGGACCCAGTACTTC.

The table lists this clone with a few counts. V is TRBV4-1 and J is TRBJ1-2; weak D call: TRBD1 (5 bases). This CDR3 is 16 amino acids long. The germline V and J ends were trimmed by 0 bases and 6 bases, with 17 bases remaining between them. Germline lookup yields CDR1 MGHRA and CDR2 YSYEKL. The CDR3 spells CASSQDQGSGRNGYTF. CDR3 bases: TGCGCCAGCAGCCAAGATCAGGGATCAGGGAGGAATGGCTACACCTTC.

Worth noting for this clone: This sample includes further DNA sequences coding for the same CDR3. V and J are TRBV5-1 and TRBJ2-5; 8 bases match TRBD1. The CDR3 is 14 amino acids. V lost 0 bases to trimming and J lost 4 bases; unmatched junction nucleotides: 2. Germline loops: CDR1 SGHRS, CDR2 YFSETQ. The CDR3 loop is CASSLAGGAETQYF. The CDR3, as DNA: TGCGCCAGCAGCTTGGCAGGGGGCGCAGAGACCCAGTACTTC.

The chain couples TRBV27 to TRBJ1-1; 9 bases line up with TRBD1. V lost 0 bases and J lost 5; bases outside the gene matches: 4. The CDR3 is 15 amino acids. Germline CDR1 is MNHEY and CDR2 is SMNVEV (reference sequence). In DNA form, the CDR3 reads TGTGCCAGCAGTTTATCGACAGGGGGGGGTACTGAAGCTTTCTTT. It is translated as CASSLSTGGGTEAFF.

The chain recombines TRBV7-9 with TRBJ1-2; D might be TRBD1 (5 bases). CDR3 size: 13 residues. The germline CDR1 and CDR2 sequences are SEHNR and FQNEAQ (reference sequence). V was cut by 5 bases and J by 4 bases, with 11 bases left in between. CDR3 nucleotides: TGTGCCAGCAGCCTTCCTAGGGGCTATGGCTACACCTTC. Translated: CASSLPRGYGYTF.